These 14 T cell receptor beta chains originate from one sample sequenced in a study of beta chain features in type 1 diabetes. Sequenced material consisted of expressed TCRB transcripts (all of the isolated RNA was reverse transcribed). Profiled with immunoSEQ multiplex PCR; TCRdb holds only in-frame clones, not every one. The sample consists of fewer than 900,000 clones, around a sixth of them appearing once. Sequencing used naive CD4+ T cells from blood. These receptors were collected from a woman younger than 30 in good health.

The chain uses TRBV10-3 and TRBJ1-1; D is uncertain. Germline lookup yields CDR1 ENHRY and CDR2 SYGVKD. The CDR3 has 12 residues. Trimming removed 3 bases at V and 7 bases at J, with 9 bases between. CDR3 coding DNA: TGTGCCATCAGTGACGTTTCCGGTGAAGCTTTCTTT. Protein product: CAISDVSGEAFF.

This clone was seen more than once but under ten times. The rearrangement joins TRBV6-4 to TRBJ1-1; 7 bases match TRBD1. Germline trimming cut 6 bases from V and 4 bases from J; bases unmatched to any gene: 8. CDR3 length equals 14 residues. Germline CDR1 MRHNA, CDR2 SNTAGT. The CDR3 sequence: CASSQTGIGTEAFF. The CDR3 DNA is TGTGCCAGCAGCCAGACAGGGATCGGCACTGAAGCTTTCTTT.

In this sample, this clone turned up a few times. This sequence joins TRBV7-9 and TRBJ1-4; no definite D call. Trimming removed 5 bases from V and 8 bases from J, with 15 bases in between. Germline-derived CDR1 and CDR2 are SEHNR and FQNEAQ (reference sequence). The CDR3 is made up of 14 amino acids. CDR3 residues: CASSLWELGEKLFF. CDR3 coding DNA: TGTGCCAGCAGCCTATGGGAGCTTGGGGAAAAACTGTTTTTT.

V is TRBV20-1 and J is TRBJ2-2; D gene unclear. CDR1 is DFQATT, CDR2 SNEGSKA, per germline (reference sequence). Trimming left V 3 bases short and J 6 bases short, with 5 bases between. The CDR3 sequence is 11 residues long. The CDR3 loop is CSARNAGELFF. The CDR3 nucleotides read TGCAGTGCTAGGAATGCCGGGGAGCTGTTTTTT.

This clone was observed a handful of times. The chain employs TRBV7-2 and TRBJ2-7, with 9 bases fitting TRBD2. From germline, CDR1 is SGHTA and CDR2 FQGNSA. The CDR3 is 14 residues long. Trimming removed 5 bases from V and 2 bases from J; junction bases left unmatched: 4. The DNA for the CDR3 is TGTGCCAGCAGCCACACTAGCGGGCCCTACGAGCAGTACTTC. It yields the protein CASSHTSGPYEQYF. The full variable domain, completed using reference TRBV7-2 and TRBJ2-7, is GAGVSQSPSNKVTEKGKDVELRCDPISGHTALYWYRQSLGQGLEFLIYFQGNSAPDKSGLPSDRFSAERTGGSVSTLTIQRTQQEDSAVYLCASSHTSGPYEQYFGPGTRLTVT.

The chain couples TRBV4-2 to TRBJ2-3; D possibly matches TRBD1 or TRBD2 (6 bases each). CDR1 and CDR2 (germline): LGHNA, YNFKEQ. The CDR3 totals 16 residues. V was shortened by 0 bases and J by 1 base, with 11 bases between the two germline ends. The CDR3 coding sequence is TGTGCCAGCAGCCAAGATGCGGGACAAGGCACAGATACGCAGTATTTT. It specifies CASSQDAGQGTDTQYF.

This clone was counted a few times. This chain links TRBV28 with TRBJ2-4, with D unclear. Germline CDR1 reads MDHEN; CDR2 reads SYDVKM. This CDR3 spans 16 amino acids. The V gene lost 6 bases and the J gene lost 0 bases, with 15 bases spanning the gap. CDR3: CASRDPGGLAKNIQYF. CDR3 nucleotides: TGTGCCAGCAGGGACCCCGGTGGGTTAGCCAAAAACATTCAGTACTTC.

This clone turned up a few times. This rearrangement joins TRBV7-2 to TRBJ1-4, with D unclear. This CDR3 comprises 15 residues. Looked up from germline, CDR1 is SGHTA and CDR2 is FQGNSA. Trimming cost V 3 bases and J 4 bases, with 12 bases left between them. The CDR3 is CASSFANLVNEKLFF. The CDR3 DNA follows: TGTGCCAGCAGCTTTGCTAACCTGGTTAATGAAAAACTGTTTTTT.

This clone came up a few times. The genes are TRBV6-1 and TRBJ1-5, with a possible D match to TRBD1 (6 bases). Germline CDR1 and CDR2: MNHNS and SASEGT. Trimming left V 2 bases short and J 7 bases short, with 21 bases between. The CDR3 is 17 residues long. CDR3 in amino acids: CASSEPRRGADSQPQHF. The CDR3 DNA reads TGTGCCAGCAGTGAACCTCGGCGGGGGGCCGATTCGCAGCCCCAGCATTTT.

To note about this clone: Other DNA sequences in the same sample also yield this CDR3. CDR3: CASSPSRENTEAFF. Here the CDR3 DNA reads TGTGCCAGCTCACCTAGCAGGGAGAACACTGAAGCTTTCTTT. The genes are TRBV18 and TRBJ1-1; maybe TRBD1 (5 bases). The CDR3 consists of 14 residues. The V end lost 3 bases, the J end lost 1 base, and 9 bases lay between the germline ends. Per germline, CDR1 KGHSH and CDR2 LQKENI.

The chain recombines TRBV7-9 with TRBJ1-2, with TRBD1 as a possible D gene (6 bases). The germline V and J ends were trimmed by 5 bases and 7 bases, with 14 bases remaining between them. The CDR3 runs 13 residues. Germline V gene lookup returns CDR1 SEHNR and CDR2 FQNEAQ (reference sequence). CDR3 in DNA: TGTGCCAGCAGCGGGCCCGGAGGGGGTGGCTACACCTTC. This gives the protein CASSGPGGGGYTF.

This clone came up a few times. The CDR3 reads CAISESIVLEQYF. CDR3 DNA: TGTGCCATCAGTGAGTCGATAGTTCTCGAGCAGTACTTC. The chain employs TRBV10-3 and TRBJ2-7; D ambiguous. The CDR3 runs to 13 residues. The V end lost 0 bases, the J end lost 6 bases, and 9 bases lay between the germline ends. Germline V CDR1 and CDR2: ENHRY, SYGVKD.

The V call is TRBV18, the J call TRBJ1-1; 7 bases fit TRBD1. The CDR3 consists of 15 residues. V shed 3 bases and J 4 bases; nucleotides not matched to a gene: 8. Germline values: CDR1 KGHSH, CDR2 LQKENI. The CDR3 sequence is CASSPRQGWGTEAFF. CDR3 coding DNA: TGTGCCAGCTCACCTCGACAGGGTTGGGGCACTGAAGCTTTCTTT.

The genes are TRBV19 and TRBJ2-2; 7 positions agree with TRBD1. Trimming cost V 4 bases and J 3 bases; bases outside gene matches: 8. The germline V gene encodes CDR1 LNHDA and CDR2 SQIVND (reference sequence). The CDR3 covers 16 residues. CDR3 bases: TGTGCCAGTAGTAAAAGAACTACAGGGGACACCGGGGAGCTGTTTTTT. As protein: CASSKRTTGDTGELFF.